Below, 26 T cell receptor beta chains from the same sample are listed, as sequenced in a study of blood T cell repertoires in COVID-19. Clones were sequenced by immunoSEQ multiplex PCR, and TCRdb holds only the in-frame ones, with some missing. The sample yields some 250,000 clones, roughly 80% seen once. Sequencing used peripheral blood. The source is an elderly woman with acute or convalescent COVID-19.

The genes are TRBV7-9 and TRBJ2-3; 7 bases agree with TRBD2. Germline CDR1 SEHNR, CDR2 FQNEAQ (reference sequence). The CDR3 totals 14 residues. The V and J ends lost 3 bases and 4 bases, in that order; junction bases with no gene match: 4. The CDR3 DNA reads TGTGCCAGCAGCTTTGGGGGACTACCAGATACGCAGTATTTT. Translation gives CASSFGGLPDTQYF. Looking up the rest from reference TRBV7-9 and TRBJ2-3 gives the full variable domain: DTGVSQNPRHKITKRGQNVTFRCDPISEHNRLYWYRQTLGQGPEFLTYFQNEAQLEKSRLLSDRFSAERPKGSFSTLEIQRTEQGDSAMYLCASSFGGLPDTQYFGPGTRLTVL.

This rearrangement joins TRBV5-1 to TRBJ2-6; 8 bases line up with TRBD1. The CDR3 length is 18 residues. After removal of 3 bases from V and 0 bases from J, the junction contained 8 bases not matched to a gene. Per germline, CDR1 SGHRS and CDR2 YFSETQ. CDR3 protein: CASSSGQGGASGANVLTF. DNA for the CDR3: TGCGCCAGCAGCTCCGGACAGGGAGGCGCCTCTGGGGCCAACGTCCTGACTTTC. Filled out from reference TRBV5-1 and TRBJ2-6, the complete variable domain reads KAGVTQTPRYLIKTRGQQVTLSCSPISGHRSVSWYQQTPGQGLQFLFEYFSETQRNKGNFPGRFSGRQFSNSRSEMNVSTLELGDSALYLCASSSGQGGASGANVLTFGAGSRLTVL.

The V and J genes are TRBV4-2 and TRBJ2-7; 9 nucleotides align to TRBD2. V shed 0 bases, J shed 7 bases, and the junction held 1 base outside the gene matches. Germline CDR1 LGHNA, CDR2 YNFKEQ. The CDR3 has 13 amino acids. The CDR3 is CASSQDTSGEQYF. For the CDR3, the DNA is TGTGCCAGCAGCCAAGACACTAGCGGGGAGCAGTACTTC.

This clone was seen just once. The V and J genes are TRBV19 and TRBJ2-3; 11 bases are a match to TRBD2. The junction had 6 bases not matched to a gene; V was cut back by 5 bases and J by 2 bases. This CDR3 has 16 residues. Germline CDR1 reads LNHDA; CDR2 reads SQIVND (reference sequence). CDR3 nucleotide sequence: TGTGCCAGTAGTCCCGGACTAGCGGGTCCCACAGATACGCAGTATTTT. Its translation is CASSPGLAGPTDTQYF.

The chain joins TRBV5-1 to TRBJ1-1; unclear D gene. V shed 1 base and J shed 1 base, with 8 bases lying between them. Germline lookup yields CDR1 SGHRS and CDR2 YFSETQ. The CDR3 extends over 14 amino acids. The CDR3 spells CASSLLAANTEAFF. CDR3 nucleotides: TGCGCCAGCAGCTTGTTAGCAGCGAACACTGAAGCTTTCTTT. Supplemented by reference TRBV5-1 and TRBJ1-1, the full variable domain reads KAGVTQTPRYLIKTRGQQVTLSCSPISGHRSVSWYQQTPGQGLQFLFEYFSETQRNKGNFPGRFSGRQFSNSRSEMNVSTLELGDSALYLCASSLLAANTEAFFGQGTRLTVV.

The rearrangement joins TRBV5-1 to TRBJ1-1, with 9 bases fitting TRBD1. V lost 7 bases, J lost 5 bases, and 9 bases stayed unmatched. Germline V gene sequence: CDR1 SGHRS, CDR2 YFSETQ. CDR3 length: 14 residues. CDR3 region: CASVEQGAGTEAFF. CDR3 sequence (DNA): TGCGCCAGCGTAGAACAGGGGGCAGGGACTGAAGCTTTCTTT.

The gene calls are TRBV5-1 and TRBJ2-3; 7 nucleotides match TRBD1. Unmatched junction bases numbered 14, after V lost 4 bases and J lost 9 bases. The CDR3 spans 15 residues. Germline V gene data show CDR1 as SGHRS and CDR2 as YFSETQ. The DNA for the CDR3 is TGCGCCAGCAGCGTTTACATAGGGACAGAAAAAACGCAGTATTTT. This sequence encodes CASSVYIGTEKTQYF.

V and J are TRBV30 and TRBJ2-4; unclear D gene. Germline V gene sequence: CDR1 GTSNPN, CDR2 SVGIG (reference sequence). V was cut by 4 bases and J by 6 bases, with 13 bases left in between. This CDR3 contains 13 residues. CDR3 protein: CAWTGLDANIQYF. CDR3 sequence (DNA): TGTGCCTGGACAGGTCTGGATGCAAACATTCAGTACTTC.

This clone was counted a single time. The V gene is TRBV11-2, the J gene TRBJ2-7, with 8 positions matching TRBD1. This CDR3 comprises 15 residues. CDR1 and CDR2 (germline): SGHAT, FQNNGV. V was pared by 1 base and J by 4 bases, with 6 bases of the junction left unmatched. The CDR3, as DNA: TGTGCCAGCAGCTTAGGGGCAGGGGGCGGTTACGAGCAGTACTTC. Translation gives CASSLGAGGGYEQYF.

This clone occurred a few times. This rearrangement joins TRBV4-2 to TRBJ2-6, with 12 bases identical to TRBD1. Germline V gene lookup returns CDR1 LGHNA and CDR2 YNFKEQ. CDR3 length equals 17 residues. V lost 4 bases and J lost 0; bases outside the gene matches: 1. The CDR3 here is CASSPGQGASGANVLTF. CDR3 DNA: TGTGCCAGCAGCCCGGGACAGGGGGCCTCTGGGGCCAACGTCCTGACTTTC.

There are a few counts of this clone. The chain joins TRBV5-1 to TRBJ1-1; 9 bases map to TRBD1. J lost 5 bases, V lost 6 bases, and 8 bases had no gene match. The CDR3 covers 14 residues. Germline CDR1 reads SGHRS; CDR2 reads YFSETQ. The CDR3 nucleotides are TGCGCCAGCAAGGTGGACAGGGGAGGGACTGAAGCTTTCTTT. It translates to CASKVDRGGTEAFF.

In DNA, the CDR3 is TGCGCCAGCAGCCCGGACAGCTCTGGAAACACCATATATTTT. Translating it yields CASSPDSSGNTIYF. This chain links TRBV5-1 with TRBJ1-3; possibly TRBD1 for D (6 bases). The V end was cut by 4 bases, the J end by 0 bases, with 8 bases between. CDR3 length: 14 residues. The V gene's germline CDR1 is SGHRS and CDR2 YFSETQ.

This clone was seen only a few times. The genes are TRBV6-1 and TRBJ1-2; the D is unclear. The CDR3 length is 13 residues. Germline CDR1 reads MNHNS; CDR2 reads SASEGT. V was cut by 3 bases and J by 0 bases, with 5 bases left in between. CDR3 sequence: CASSDTPNYGYTF. In DNA form, the CDR3 reads TGTGCCAGCAGTGACACACCTAACTATGGCTACACCTTC.

This rearrangement joins TRBV4-1 to TRBJ2-5; 9 bases line up with TRBD2. Germline loops: CDR1 MGHRA, CDR2 YSYEKL. The CDR3 has 13 amino acids. After removal of 8 bases from V and 5 bases from J, the junction contained 6 bases not matched to a gene. CDR3 residues: CASALAGRETQYF. CDR3 sequence (DNA): TGCGCCAGCGCCCTAGCGGGGAGGGAGACCCAGTACTTC.

Only one count was recorded for this clone. The chain employs TRBV6-1 and TRBJ1-3; 8 bases are a match to TRBD1. In germline, CDR1 is MNHNS, CDR2 SASEGT. The V gene end was trimmed by 3 bases and the J gene end by 7 bases; junction bases not matched to a gene: 8. This CDR3 contains 15 residues. The CDR3 loop reads CASSDPGGPSNTIYF. The DNA for the CDR3 is TGTGCCAGCAGTGACCCAGGGGGCCCTTCGAACACCATATATTTT.

The rearrangement uses TRBV7-9 and TRBJ2-1; 7 bases map to TRBD1. Per germline, CDR1 SEHNR and CDR2 FQNEAQ (reference sequence). J was trimmed by 1 base and V by 5 bases; bases with no gene match: 11. This CDR3 is 17 amino acids long. Written as DNA, the CDR3 is TGTGCCAGCAGCCCCCTAGTTAGGGGGCGATCCTACAATGAGCAGTTCTTC. The encoded protein is CASSPLVRGRSYNEQFF.

The J gene is TRBJ2-5, the V gene TRBV3-1 (or the pseudogene TRBV3-2); D is possibly TRBD2 (5 bases). This CDR3 is 14 amino acids long. V gave up 4 bases and J gave up 0 bases, with 9 bases separating them. The germline V gene encodes CDR1 LGHDT and CDR2 YNNKEL (reference sequence). CDR3 loop: CASSPSGNQETQYF. The CDR3 nucleotides read TGTGCCAGCAGCCCCTCGGGAAACCAAGAGACCCAGTACTTC.

The J gene is TRBJ2-5, the V gene TRBV18, with 8 positions matching TRBD1. Trimming cost V 1 base and J 4 bases; bases outside gene matches: 8. The germline V gene has CDR1 KGHSH and CDR2 LQKENI. The CDR3 totals 16 residues. The CDR3 sequence is CASSPLTGVAGETQYF. Here the CDR3 DNA reads TGTGCCAGCTCACCACTGACAGGGGTTGCGGGAGAGACCCAGTACTTC.

The J gene is TRBJ2-1, the V gene TRBV4-1, with TRBD2 identical over 7 bases. The germline gives CDR1 MGHRA, CDR2 YSYEKL. V lost 0 bases, J lost 2 bases, and 7 bases stayed unmatched. CDR3 size: 17 residues. This chain's CDR3 is CASSQDPGGIPYNEQFF. The CDR3 DNA is TGCGCCAGCAGCCAAGACCCCGGGGGGATCCCCTACAATGAGCAGTTCTTC.

V usage is TRBV3-1 (or the pseudogene TRBV3-2) and J usage is TRBJ1-4, with 8 nucleotides matching TRBD1. Per the germline V gene, CDR1 is LGHDT and CDR2 is YNNKEL (reference sequence). V gave up 1 base and J gave up 8 bases; unmatched junction bases: 6. The length of the CDR3 is 15 residues. The CDR3 is CASSQGQGMREKLFF. In DNA form, the CDR3 reads TGTGCCAGCAGCCAAGGACAGGGGATGCGGGAAAAACTGTTTTTT.

The J gene is TRBJ2-3, the V gene TRBV5-1, with 8 bases that match TRBD1. CDR3 length: 15 residues. The V gene end was trimmed by 4 bases and the J gene end by 2 bases; junction bases not matched to a gene: 6. From germline, CDR1 is SGHRS and CDR2 YFSETQ. This CDR3 is CASSPDRAPTDTQYF. CDR3 DNA: TGCGCCAGCAGCCCGGACAGGGCGCCCACAGATACGCAGTATTTT.

The rearrangement links TRBV2 to TRBJ2-7, with no clear D. The CDR3 length is 13 residues. V lost 7 bases to trimming and J lost 0 bases, with 10 bases between them. From germline, CDR1 is SNHLY and CDR2 FYNNEI. CDR3 DNA: TGTGCCAGCACCCCGGGTAACTCCTACGAGCAGTACTTC. It encodes CASTPGNSYEQYF.

J is TRBJ2-3 and V is TRBV2; D gene uncertain. Trimming cost V 7 bases and J 1 base, with 12 bases left between them. The length of the CDR3 is 14 residues. Per the germline V gene, CDR1 is SNHLY and CDR2 is FYNNEI. The chain's CDR3 is CASTPGSRTDTQYF. As DNA, the CDR3 is TGTGCCAGCACCCCGGGTAGCCGCACAGATACGCAGTATTTT.

This clone was detected only a few times. J is TRBJ1-2 and V is TRBV7-9; 9 nucleotides line up with TRBD1. CDR3 length equals 15 residues. Germline trimming cut 1 base from V and 8 bases from J; bases unmatched to any gene: 8. The V gene's germline CDR1 is SEHNR and CDR2 FQNEAQ (reference sequence). The CDR3 protein is CASSLVTRDRDGYTF. In DNA form, the CDR3 reads TGTGCCAGCAGCTTAGTGACCCGGGACAGGGACGGCTACACCTTC.

The chain recombines TRBV6-5 with TRBJ1-2; TRBD1 is a possible D gene (6 bases). This CDR3 region has 14 residues. The germline V gene has CDR1 MNHEY and CDR2 SVGAGI. V dropped 5 bases and J dropped 5 bases, with 15 bases sitting between them. The CDR3 sequence: CASSLGGAQYGYTF. The CDR3 DNA reads as TGTGCCAGCAGTCTAGGGGGGGCGCAATATGGCTACACCTTC.

The chain is built from TRBV29-1 and TRBJ2-5; 10 bases match TRBD2. Germline CDR1 SQVTM, CDR2 ANQGSEA. The trim removed 4 bases at V and 4 bases at J, leaving 18 bases unmatched. The CDR3 has 18 residues. CDR3 loop: CSVAFLAGVIQGSETQYF. For the CDR3, the DNA is TGCAGCGTTGCTTTCCTAGCGGGAGTCATCCAAGGCTCAGAGACCCAGTACTTC.